The TCR beta chain described here comes from a study of naive and memory T cell subsets. Points from the study as a whole: Possibly reflecting memory cells re-expressing CD45RA, a few larger clonotypes occurred in naive repertoires, especially CD8.

In its sample, this clonotype was seen a few times. Its antigen is not identified. Both TRBC1 and TRBC2 were covered by a beta constant-region primer of two equimolar oligonucleotides. Four rounds of PCR amplified the ligated cDNA using nested alpha and beta constant-region primers plus SP2. A 12-nucleotide UMI and the SP2 primer were added to the cDNA 3' end by oligonucleotide ligation. Each CDR3 protein gets one entry after TCRdb re-called the UMI-ligation and nested PCR reads with MiXCR. The sample lists around 160,000 distinct CDR3 sequences; roughly 22% were seen once. V shed 1 base and J shed 0 bases, with 14 bases lying between them. The CDR3 contains 18 residues. From germline, CDR1 is SGHRS and CDR2 YFSETQ.

The TCR was taken from a human donor in good health. Sequencing input: naive CD4+ T cells from blood. The J gene is TRBJ2-6, the V gene TRBV5-1; TRBD1 might be the D (6 bases). The CDR3, as DNA: TGCGCCAGCAGCTTGATTACAGGGACAACCTCTGGGGCCAACGTCCTGACTTTC. Translated, it gives CASSLITGTTSGANVLTF.